A single sample gave rise to the 15 T cell receptor beta chains below, sequenced in a study of T cell changes during pregnancy in multiple sclerosis. Only in-frame clones appear in the TCRdb table, and some are missing; sequencing was by immunoSEQ multiplex PCR. The sample has approximately 110,000 clones; about 90% are singletons. Sequencing used peripheral blood, obtained in the third trimester of pregnancy. The source of these receptors is a female donor with multiple sclerosis, enrolled in a pregnancy study.

The count of this clone is one. The V and J genes are TRBV2 and TRBJ2-7; 10 bases map to TRBD2. The CDR3 contains 14 residues. The germline CDR1 and CDR2 sequences are SNHLY and FYNNEI. Trimming at V came to 5 bases and at J to 2 bases, leaving 3 bases not matched to a gene. CDR3: CASSRTSGAYEQYF. Here the CDR3 DNA reads TGTGCCAGCAGTCGGACTAGCGGAGCCTACGAGCAGTACTTC.

CDR3 protein: CASSLGGVSSGNTIYF. CDR3 sequence (DNA): TGTGCCAGCAGCTTAGGGGGGGTGTCCTCTGGAAACACCATATATTTT. V and J are TRBV7-9 and TRBJ1-3; tentatively, D is TRBD1 (5 bases). Germline V gives CDR1 SEHNR, CDR2 FQNEAQ (reference sequence). Trimming removed 1 base from V and 0 bases from J, with 10 bases in between. This CDR3 comprises 16 residues.

The gene calls are TRBV5-6 and TRBJ1-2, with 8 bases aligning to TRBD1. This CDR3 spans 13 amino acids. Per germline, CDR1 SGHDT and CDR2 YYEEEE. Germline trimming cut 4 bases from V and 6 bases from J; bases unmatched to any gene: 5. The CDR3 spells CASSGQGRDGYTF. The CDR3, as DNA: TGTGCCAGCAGCGGACAGGGTCGAGATGGCTACACCTTC.

This sequence joins TRBV18 and TRBJ1-5; 7 bases are a match to TRBD1. CDR1 is KGHSH and CDR2 is LQKENI in the germline V gene. After removal of 6 bases from V and 4 bases from J, the junction contained 12 bases not matched to a gene. The CDR3 has 16 amino acids. The DNA of the CDR3 is TGTGCCAGCTCGCCCGACTGTAGGGGGCTAAATCAGCCCCAGCATTTT. It yields the protein CASSPDCRGLNQPQHF.

This chain connects TRBV28 to TRBJ1-1; possible D gene TRBD1, 6 bases. The V and J ends lost 3 bases and 3 bases respectively, with 20 bases between them. Germline V gene data show CDR1 as MDHEN and CDR2 as SYDVKM. The CDR3 sequence is 17 residues long. The CDR3, as DNA: TGTGCCAGCAGTTTTGCGGGGGGCGCATTATTAGACACTGAAGCTTTCTTT. Its protein is CASSFAGGALLDTEAFF.

The chain combines TRBV7-2 with TRBJ2-2; 7 bases map to TRBD2. Losses at the gene ends were 0 bases for V and 2 bases for J; bases not matched to a gene: 3. The CDR3 length is 16 residues. From germline, CDR1 is SGHTA and CDR2 FQGNSA. The chain's CDR3 is CASSLAGGVNTGELFF. In nucleotides, the CDR3 is TGTGCCAGCAGCTTAGCGGGAGGGGTTAACACCGGGGAGCTGTTTTTT.

This clone was seen once. J is TRBJ1-5 and V is TRBV4-1; D is perhaps TRBD1 (5 bases). The germline V gene encodes CDR1 MGHRA and CDR2 YSYEKL. Trimming cost V 0 bases and J 0 bases, with 9 bases left between them. The CDR3 contains 16 residues. CDR3 DNA sequence: TGCGCCAGCAGCCAAGATCCAGGGATTAGCAATCAGCCCCAGCATTTT. Translated: CASSQDPGISNQPQHF.

V usage is TRBV28 and J usage is TRBJ1-5, with a possible D match to TRBD1 (6 bases). Trimming removed 3 bases at V and 3 bases at J, with 9 bases between. This CDR3 has 14 residues. Germline V gene sequence: CDR1 MDHEN, CDR2 SYDVKM. Written as DNA, the CDR3 is TGTGCCAGCAGTTTGGACAGCTCCAATCAGCCCCAGCATTTT. Encoded protein: CASSLDSSNQPQHF.

The chain has TRBV19 and TRBJ1-1; 8 bases are a match to TRBD1. Germline CDR1 is LNHDA and CDR2 is SQIVND (reference sequence). Trimming cost V 3 bases and J 7 bases; bases outside gene matches: 7. CDR3 size: 14 residues. For the CDR3, the DNA is TGTGCCAGTAGTATTCGCAGAGGGACAGGTGAAGCTTTCTTT. Translating gives CASSIRRGTGEAFF.

This sequence joins TRBV27 and TRBJ1-1, with 9 bases lining up with TRBD1. The J segment lost 6 bases and the V segment lost 5 bases, leaving 13 bases of the junction unmatched. The CDR3 extends over 16 amino acids. Per germline, CDR1 MNHEY and CDR2 SMNVEV (reference sequence). The DNA of the CDR3 is TGTGCCAGCAGTCGCCCTCCGGGACAGGGAGTTGCTGAAGCTTTCTTT. This codes for CASSRPPGQGVAEAFF.

The chain has TRBV27 and TRBJ2-1; D gene uncertain. Trimming took off 1 base at V and 5 bases at J, with 9 bases between the two ends. This CDR3 contains 14 residues. CDR1 and CDR2 from the germline V gene are MNHEY and SMNVEV (reference sequence). CDR3 bases: TGTGCCAGCAGTTTATGGGCAGGCAACAATGAGCAGTTCTTC. Protein: CASSLWAGNNEQFF.

The chain links TRBV19 to TRBJ2-1; weak D call: TRBD1 (7 bases). Germline V gene lookup returns CDR1 LNHDA and CDR2 SQIVND (reference sequence). This CDR3 is built from 16 residues. V was cut by 1 base and J by 5 bases, with 15 bases left in between. The CDR3 sequence: CASSIVGGTAHNEQFF. The CDR3 bases are TGTGCCAGTAGTATAGTGGGCGGGACAGCCCACAATGAGCAGTTCTTC.

The chain recombines TRBV9 with TRBJ2-3; D may be TRBD1 (6 bases). Between the trimmed V and J ends, which lost 1 base and 1 base, there was a span of 10 bases. CDR3 length: 15 amino acids. The germline CDR1 and CDR2 sequences are SGDLS and YYNGEE. In DNA, the CDR3 is TGTGCCAGCAGCGTACTCCGACAGGGCACAGATACGCAGTATTTT. As protein: CASSVLRQGTDTQYF. The complete variable domain, with remaining parts taken from reference TRBV9 and TRBJ2-3, reads DSGVTQTPKHLITATGQRVTLRCSPRSGDLSVYWYQQSLDQGLQFLIQYYNGEERAKGNILERFSAQQFPDLHSELNLSSLELGDSALYFCASSVLRQGTDTQYFGPGTRLTVL.

The rearrangement uses TRBV5-6 and TRBJ2-3; D is undetermined. V lost 6 bases and J lost 3, with 20 bases in between. CDR1 and CDR2 from the germline V gene are SGHDT and YYEEEE. This CDR3 contains 16 residues. The CDR3 DNA reads as TGTGCCAGCAACTTTCTAGGCGGCCCCCGTACAGATACGCAGTATTTT. It specifies CASNFLGGPRTDTQYF.

The V gene is TRBV18, the J gene TRBJ2-2; 9 bases agree with TRBD2. Germline CDR1 reads KGHSH; CDR2 reads LQKENI. The CDR3 spans 18 residues. V shed 0 bases and J 4 bases; nucleotides not matched to a gene: 9. The CDR3 DNA sequence: TGTGCCAGCTCACCACCAGCGGGGGGAATTCGGAGCACCGGGGAGCTGTTTTTT. The encoded protein is CASSPPAGGIRSTGELFF. Supplemented by reference TRBV18 and TRBJ2-2, the full variable domain reads NAGVMQNPRHLVRRRGQEARLRCSPMKGHSHVYWYRQLPEEGLKFMVYLQKENIIDESGMPKERFSAEFPKEGPSILRIQQVVRGDSAAYFCASSPPAGGIRSTGELFFGEGSRLTVL.